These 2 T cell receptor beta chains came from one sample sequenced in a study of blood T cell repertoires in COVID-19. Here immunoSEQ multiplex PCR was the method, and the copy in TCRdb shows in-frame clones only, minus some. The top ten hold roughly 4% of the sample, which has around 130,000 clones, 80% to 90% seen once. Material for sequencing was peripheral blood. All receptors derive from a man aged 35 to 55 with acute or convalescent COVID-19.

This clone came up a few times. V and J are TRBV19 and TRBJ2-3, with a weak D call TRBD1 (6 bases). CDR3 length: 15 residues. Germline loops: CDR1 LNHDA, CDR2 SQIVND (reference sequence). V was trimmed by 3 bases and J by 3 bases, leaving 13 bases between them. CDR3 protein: CASSILGQRTDTQYF. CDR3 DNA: TGTGCCAGTAGTATCTTGGGACAACGGACAGATACGCAGTATTTT.

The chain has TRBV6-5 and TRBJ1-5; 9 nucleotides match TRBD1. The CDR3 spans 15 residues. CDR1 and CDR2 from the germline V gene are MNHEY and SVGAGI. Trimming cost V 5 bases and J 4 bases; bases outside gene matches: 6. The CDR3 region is CASSTRQGENQPQHF. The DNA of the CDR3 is TGTGCCAGCAGTACCAGACAGGGGGAGAATCAGCCCCAGCATTTT.